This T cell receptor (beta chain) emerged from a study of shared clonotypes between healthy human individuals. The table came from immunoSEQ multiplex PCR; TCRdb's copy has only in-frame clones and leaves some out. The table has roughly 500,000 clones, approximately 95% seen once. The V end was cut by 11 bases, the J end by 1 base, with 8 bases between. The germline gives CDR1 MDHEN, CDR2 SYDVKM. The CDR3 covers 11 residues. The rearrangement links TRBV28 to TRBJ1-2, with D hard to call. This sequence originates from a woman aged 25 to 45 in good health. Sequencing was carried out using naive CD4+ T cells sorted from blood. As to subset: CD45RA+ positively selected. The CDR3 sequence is CAAGINYGYTF. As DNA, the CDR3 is TGTGCCGCTGGAATTAACTATGGCTACACCTTC.